This TCR beta chain derives from a study of Ad26.COV2.S vaccination and SARS-CoV-2 variants. A remark on this clone: The target antigen is unknown.

The study's findings and limits: Measures of TCR breadth and depth may have fallen short of total T cell responses.

Data came from immunoSEQ multiplex PCR; TCRdb stores just in-frame clones and leaves some out. Counted here are approximately 500,000 clones, roughly 85% occurring once; the ten biggest clones make up 10% to 15%. Treatment reported: 15 to 20 received Ad26.COV2.S at low or high dose, single or two shots; about five received placebo; per-sample allocation not given. Each sample was drawn 63 days after the first injection (of vaccine or placebo). SARS-CoV-2 spike from the Wuhan strain was encoded by the vaccine, an Ad26 vector. The CDR3 sequence is 16 residues long. Germline loops: CDR1 SEHNR, CDR2 FQNEAQ (reference sequence). V dropped 3 bases and J dropped 4 bases, with 18 bases sitting between them.

This specimen was peripheral blood, taken in a trial of Ad26.COV2.S vaccine versus placebo. This chain joins TRBV7-9 and TRBJ1-1, with D maybe TRBD1 (6 bases). The receptor was derived from a person aged 18-65 years who received the Ad26.COV2.S COVID-19 vaccine or a placebo. The chain's CDR3 is CASSFPIQGESTEAFF. CDR3 coding DNA: TGTGCCAGCAGCTTCCCGATACAGGGAGAGAGCACTGAAGCTTTCTTT.